These 27 T cell receptor beta chains came from one sample sequenced in a study of shared clonotypes between healthy human individuals. Data came from immunoSEQ multiplex PCR; TCRdb stores just in-frame clones and leaves some out. The sample lists about 2 million clones, just under 95% seen once, with 0.9% to 1.4% in the top ten. Positive CCR7 selection of CD45RO-negative cells yielded the naive CD8 cells, and terminally differentiated effector memory CD45RA+ cells were excluded. Sequenced: naive CD8+ T cells sorted from blood. These receptors originate from a man aged 18 to 29 in good health.

With respect to this clone: The same CDR3 is also encoded by other DNA sequences in this sample. The chain employs TRBV9 and TRBJ2-5; D gene ambiguous. Germline V gives CDR1 SGDLS, CDR2 YYNGEE. This CDR3 region has 11 residues. V was trimmed by 0 bases and J by 5 bases, leaving 2 bases between them. DNA of the CDR3: TGTGCCAGCAGCGTAGATGAGACCCAGTACTTC. This gives the protein CASSVDETQYF.

As to this clone: The sample carries other DNA sequences with the same CDR3. The V call is TRBV6-5, the J call TRBJ2-7; D uncertain. Per germline, CDR1 MNHEY and CDR2 SVGAGI. This CDR3 region has 13 residues. Trimming took off 0 bases at V and 4 bases at J, with 7 bases between the two ends. CDR3 residues: CASSYSISYEQYF. The CDR3 bases are TGTGCCAGCAGTTACTCGATATCGTACGAGCAGTACTTC.

The CDR3 DNA reads as TGTGCCAGCAGCGTGTCCGGGACAGGCACCAATGAGCAGTTCTTC. This encodes CASSVSGTGTNEQFF. J is TRBJ2-1 and V is TRBV9, with 8 bases fitting TRBD1. This CDR3 comprises 15 residues. Per germline, CDR1 SGDLS and CDR2 YYNGEE. V gave up 2 bases and J gave up 6 bases; unmatched junction bases: 7.

The genes are TRBV27 and TRBJ2-4, with D perhaps TRBD1 or TRBD2 (6 bases each). The germline V gene encodes CDR1 MNHEY and CDR2 SMNVEV (reference sequence). This CDR3 region has 16 residues. The germline V and J ends were trimmed by 0 bases and 7 bases, with 16 bases remaining between them. The DNA for the CDR3 is TGTGCCAGCAGTTTATCGATCAACGGAGGGGGGAACATTCAGTACTTC. It specifies CASSLSINGGGNIQYF.

The rearrangement links TRBV9 to TRBJ2-1, with a possible D match to TRBD2 (6 bases). The V end was cut by 5 bases, the J end by 5 bases, with 11 bases between. The CDR3 length is 13 residues. Germline V gene data show CDR1 as SGDLS and CDR2 as YYNGEE. For the CDR3, the DNA is TGTGCCAGCAGGGGGGGAAACCACAATGAGCAGTTCTTC. It translates to CASRGGNHNEQFF.

The chain links TRBV14 to TRBJ1-2, with 9 bases fitting TRBD1. Germline V CDR1 and CDR2: SGHDN, FVKESK. V lost 4 bases, J lost 8 bases, and 5 bases stayed unmatched. The CDR3 extends over 13 amino acids. The CDR3 DNA follows: TGTGCCAGCAGCCCCGGGACAGGGAACGGCTACACCTTC. Protein sequence: CASSPGTGNGYTF.

Note on this clone: Other DNA sequences within the sample encode an identical CDR3. The CDR3 DNA reads as TGCGCCAGCAGCCAGAACTCTGGGGCCAACGTCCTGACTTTC. Translated: CASSQNSGANVLTF. The chain uses TRBV4-1 and TRBJ2-6; D is unclear. V gave up 3 bases and J gave up 0 bases, with 3 bases separating them. The CDR3 has 14 amino acids. Germline V gene sequence: CDR1 MGHRA, CDR2 YSYEKL.

This clone came up a few times. The rearrangement links TRBV11-2 to TRBJ2-5; D uncertain. CDR1 is SGHAT and CDR2 is FQNNGV in the germline V gene. The CDR3 extends over 15 amino acids. V lost 3 bases to trimming and J lost 4 bases, with 15 bases between them. In DNA form, the CDR3 reads TGTGCCAGCAGCTTGGGAAGAAAAACCCGAGAGACCCAGTACTTC. Translation: CASSLGRKTRETQYF.

The J gene is TRBJ2-7, the V gene TRBV7-9; possibly TRBD1 for D (5 bases). The CDR3 is made up of 14 amino acids. Trimming cost V 3 bases and J 7 bases, with 16 bases left between them. The V gene's germline CDR1 is SEHNR and CDR2 FQNEAQ (reference sequence). CDR3 DNA sequence: TGTGCCAGCAGCTTTCAGGGTGGGCTTGAAGAGCAGTACTTC. Amino acids: CASSFQGGLEEQYF.

A word on this clone: Other DNA sequences in the sample encode the same CDR3. The rearrangement joins TRBV27 to TRBJ2-7; 8 bases align to TRBD1. Trimming took 4 bases from V and 2 from J; bases not matched to a gene: 4. CDR1 is MNHEY and CDR2 is SMNVEV in the germline V gene (reference sequence). The CDR3 has 14 residues. In nucleotides, the CDR3 is TGTGCCAGCAGTTATCGGACAGGGACCTACGAGCAGTACTTC. Its protein product is CASSYRTGTYEQYF.

This clone was counted a single time. This rearrangement joins TRBV29-1 to TRBJ1-2; D uncertain. The CDR3 consists of 13 residues. Germline CDR1 is SQVTM and CDR2 is ANQGSEA. Between the trimmed V and J ends, which lost 4 bases and 2 bases, there was a span of 11 bases. CDR3 DNA sequence: TGCAGCGTTGGGGAGGGCCAAAACTATGGCTACACCTTC. Translation gives CSVGEGQNYGYTF.

This chain uses TRBV6-5 with TRBJ2-3, with 10 nucleotides matching TRBD2. With V trimmed by 5 bases and J by 2 bases, 4 bases remained unmatched. Germline V CDR1 and CDR2: MNHEY, SVGAGI. This CDR3 is built from 15 residues. The DNA of the CDR3 is TGTGCCAGCAGTCTAACTAGCGGGGACACAGATACGCAGTATTTT. It specifies CASSLTSGDTDTQYF.

The gene calls are TRBV7-8 and TRBJ2-3; D uncertain. The length of the CDR3 is 16 residues. Trimming left V 1 base short and J 2 bases short, with 13 bases between. The germline V gene encodes CDR1 SGHVS and CDR2 FQNEAQ. The CDR3 region is CASSLGQAVLTDTQYF. The CDR3 coding sequence is TGTGCCAGCAGCTTAGGTCAGGCAGTTCTCACAGATACGCAGTATTTT.

The chain recombines TRBV28 with TRBJ1-1; D is possibly TRBD1 (5 bases). Trimming left V 4 bases short and J 7 bases short, with 13 bases between. Germline V lookup: CDR1 MDHEN, CDR2 SYDVKM. The CDR3 runs 13 residues. CDR3 nucleotide sequence: TGTGCCAGCAGTTGGGGGGAATCCAGTGAAGCTTTCTTT. Encoded protein: CASSWGESSEAFF.

This CDR3 reads CASRSWGTGYNEQFF. Here the CDR3 DNA reads TGTGCCAGCAGATCTTGGGGGACAGGGTACAATGAGCAGTTCTTC. This chain connects TRBV27 to TRBJ2-1, with 9 bases matching TRBD1. V lost 6 bases and J lost 4; bases outside the gene matches: 7. The CDR3 has 15 amino acids. Germline lookup yields CDR1 MNHEY and CDR2 SMNVEV (reference sequence).

This clone appeared a single time. The gene calls are TRBV7-9 and TRBJ2-7, with 8 bases identical to TRBD1. The V gene's germline CDR1 is SEHNR and CDR2 FQNEAQ (reference sequence). V shed 1 base, J shed 5 bases, and the junction held 4 bases outside the gene matches. This CDR3 region has 14 residues. CDR3 bases: TGTGCCAGCAGCTTAGACTTCAGGGGGCACGAGCAGTACTTC. It yields the protein CASSLDFRGHEQYF.

CDR3 loop: CATSSQQGGYEQYF. The CDR3 DNA is TGTGCCACCAGCAGCCAACAGGGGGGGTACGAGCAGTACTTC. The chain employs TRBV15 and TRBJ2-7, with a weak D call TRBD1 (8 bases). Between the trimmed V and J ends, which lost 3 bases and 4 bases, there was a span of 13 bases. The germline V gene has CDR1 LNHNV and CDR2 YYDKDF (reference sequence). CDR3 length: 14 amino acids.

V usage is TRBV5-1 and J usage is TRBJ2-2; D is undetermined. The germline gives CDR1 SGHRS, CDR2 YFSETQ. Trimming left V 4 bases short and J 3 bases short, with 19 bases between. The CDR3 is 17 residues long. DNA for the CDR3: TGCGCCAGCAGCCAAAGGGAAGGCGAGTCGTACACCGGGGAGCTGTTTTTT. This encodes CASSQREGESYTGELFF.

J is TRBJ1-1 and V is TRBV4-1, with 10 bases lining up with TRBD1. The germline CDR1 and CDR2 sequences are MGHRA and YSYEKL. This CDR3 contains 15 residues. V lost 3 bases, J lost 3 bases, and 4 bases stayed unmatched. In DNA form, the CDR3 reads TGCGCCAGCAGCCAGGTGACAGGGGGCCACACTGAAGCTTTCTTT. It is translated as CASSQVTGGHTEAFF.

The chain has TRBV7-2 and TRBJ2-7, with 8 nucleotides matching TRBD1. The V and J ends lost 4 bases and 3 bases, in that order; junction bases with no gene match: 5. Germline V gene data show CDR1 as SGHTA and CDR2 as FQGNSA. The CDR3 is 14 amino acids. The CDR3 sequence: CASSSTGENYEQYF. The CDR3 region has the DNA TGTGCCAGCAGCTCGACAGGGGAGAACTACGAGCAGTACTTC.

The chain couples TRBV30 to TRBJ1-1; 7 bases agree with TRBD1. Germline CDR1 is GTSNPN and CDR2 is SVGIG (reference sequence). The CDR3 loop spans 19 amino acids. V dropped 1 base and J dropped 1; count of bases not matched to a gene: 18. The CDR3 sequence is CAWSDFFVGQTEGNTEAFF. In DNA, the CDR3 is TGTGCCTGGAGTGACTTCTTTGTGGGACAGACTGAAGGGAACACTGAAGCTTTCTTT.

This clone showed up just once. The V gene is TRBV7-6, the J gene TRBJ1-1; D perhaps matches TRBD1 (5 bases). CDR1 is SGHVS, CDR2 FNYEAQ, per germline. V lost 4 bases, J lost 3 bases, and 15 bases lay in between. The CDR3 length is 15 residues. In DNA form, the CDR3 reads TGTGCCAGCAGCTCGGAAGGGACGCCATACACTGAAGCTTTCTTT. It codes for CASSSEGTPYTEAFF. The complete variable domain, with remaining parts taken from reference TRBV7-6 and TRBJ1-1, reads GAGVSQSPRYKVTKRGQDVALRCDPISGHVSLYWYRQALGQGPEFLTYFNYEAQQDKSGLPNDRFSAERPEGSISTLTIQRTEQRDSAMYRCASSSEGTPYTEAFFGQGTRLTVV.

The V gene is TRBV7-9, the J gene TRBJ1-2; D not certain. Between the trimmed V and J ends, which lost 0 bases and 2 bases, there was a span of 4 bases. The CDR3 has 13 residues. Germline loops: CDR1 SEHNR, CDR2 FQNEAQ (reference sequence). The CDR3 DNA follows: TGTGCCAGCAGCTTAGCACCCAACTATGGCTACACCTTC. It encodes CASSLAPNYGYTF.

As for this clone: A junction end diverges from the germline sequence, so it may reflect a read error. The gene calls are TRBV5-4 and TRBJ1-1; the D gene is possibly TRBD1 (5 bases). CDR1 and CDR2 (germline): SGHNT, YYREEE (reference sequence). The CDR3 runs 15 residues. CDR3 protein: CASSQDKGEGTEAFF. CDR3 coding DNA: TGCGCCAGCAGCCAAGATAAAGGGGAGGGCACTGAAGCTTTCTTT.

The rearrangement links TRBV11-2 to TRBJ2-5, with D maybe TRBD2 (6 bases). V was pared by 0 bases and J by 5 bases, with 13 bases between. This CDR3 region has 15 residues. Germline V gene sequence: CDR1 SGHAT, CDR2 FQNNGV. CDR3 amino acids: CASSLDIAAGETQYF. The CDR3 nucleotides read TGTGCCAGCAGCTTAGATATAGCGGCGGGGGAGACCCAGTACTTC.

The V gene is TRBV13, the J gene TRBJ1-1; D unresolved. The V end lost 2 bases, the J end lost 1 base, and 5 bases lay between the germline ends. Germline assignment: CDR1 PRHDT and CDR2 FYEKMQ (reference sequence). The CDR3 loop spans 13 amino acids. CDR3 amino acids: CASSLHQNTEAFF. CDR3 sequence (DNA): TGTGCCAGCAGCTTACACCAGAACACTGAAGCTTTCTTT.

This clone showed up just once. The chain links TRBV7-9 to TRBJ2-1; 7 bases line up with TRBD2. CDR1 and CDR2 (germline): SEHNR, FQNEAQ (reference sequence). V dropped 6 bases and J dropped 4; count of bases not matched to a gene: 15. The CDR3 is 17 residues long. The CDR3 sequence is CASRLPIGGSKYNEQFF. As DNA, the CDR3 is TGTGCCAGCAGATTGCCCATTGGCGGGAGTAAATACAATGAGCAGTTCTTC.